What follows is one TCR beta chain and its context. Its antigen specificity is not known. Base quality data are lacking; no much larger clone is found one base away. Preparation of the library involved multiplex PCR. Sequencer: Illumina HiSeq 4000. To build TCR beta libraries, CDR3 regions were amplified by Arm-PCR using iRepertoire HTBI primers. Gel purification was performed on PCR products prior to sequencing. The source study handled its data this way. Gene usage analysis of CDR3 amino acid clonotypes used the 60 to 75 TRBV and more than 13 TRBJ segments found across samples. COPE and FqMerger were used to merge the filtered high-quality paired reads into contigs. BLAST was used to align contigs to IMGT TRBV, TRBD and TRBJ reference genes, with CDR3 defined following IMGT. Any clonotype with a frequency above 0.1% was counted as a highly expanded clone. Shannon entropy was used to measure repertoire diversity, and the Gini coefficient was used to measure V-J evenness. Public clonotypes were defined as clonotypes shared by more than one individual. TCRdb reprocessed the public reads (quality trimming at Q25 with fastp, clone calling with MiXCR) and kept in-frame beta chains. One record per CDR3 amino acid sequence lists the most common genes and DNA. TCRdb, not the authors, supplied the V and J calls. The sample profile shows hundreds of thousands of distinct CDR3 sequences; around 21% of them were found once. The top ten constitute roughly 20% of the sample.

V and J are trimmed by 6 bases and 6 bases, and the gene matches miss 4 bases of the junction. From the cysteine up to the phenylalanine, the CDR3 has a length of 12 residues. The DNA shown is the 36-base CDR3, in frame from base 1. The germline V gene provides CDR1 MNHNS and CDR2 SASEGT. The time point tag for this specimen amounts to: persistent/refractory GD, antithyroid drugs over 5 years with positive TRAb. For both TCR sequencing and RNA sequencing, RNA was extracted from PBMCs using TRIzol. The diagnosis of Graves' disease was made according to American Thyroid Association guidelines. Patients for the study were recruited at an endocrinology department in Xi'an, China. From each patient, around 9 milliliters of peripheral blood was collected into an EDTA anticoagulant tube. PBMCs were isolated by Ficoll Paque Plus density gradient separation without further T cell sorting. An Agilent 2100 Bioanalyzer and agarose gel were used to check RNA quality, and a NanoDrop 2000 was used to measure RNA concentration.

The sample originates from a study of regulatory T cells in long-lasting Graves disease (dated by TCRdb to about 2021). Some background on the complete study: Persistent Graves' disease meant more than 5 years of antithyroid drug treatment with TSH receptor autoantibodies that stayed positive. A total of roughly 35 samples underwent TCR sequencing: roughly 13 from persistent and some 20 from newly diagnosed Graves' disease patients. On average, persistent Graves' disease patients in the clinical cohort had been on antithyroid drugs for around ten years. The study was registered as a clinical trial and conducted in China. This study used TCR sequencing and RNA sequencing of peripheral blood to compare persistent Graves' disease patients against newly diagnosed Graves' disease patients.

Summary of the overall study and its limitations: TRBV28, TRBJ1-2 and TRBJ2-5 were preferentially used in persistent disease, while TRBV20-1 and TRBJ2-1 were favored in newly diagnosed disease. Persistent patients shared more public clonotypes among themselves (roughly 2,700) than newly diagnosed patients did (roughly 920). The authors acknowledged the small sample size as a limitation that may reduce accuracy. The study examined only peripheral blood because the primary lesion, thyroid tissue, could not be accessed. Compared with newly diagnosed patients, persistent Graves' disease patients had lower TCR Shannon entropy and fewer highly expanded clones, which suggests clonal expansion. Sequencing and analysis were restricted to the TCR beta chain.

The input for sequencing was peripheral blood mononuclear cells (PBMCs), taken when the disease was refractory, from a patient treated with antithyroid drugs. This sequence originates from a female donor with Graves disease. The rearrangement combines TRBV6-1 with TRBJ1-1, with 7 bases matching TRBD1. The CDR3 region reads CASSKDRAEAFF. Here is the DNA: TGTGCCAGCAGCAAAGACAGGGCTGAAGCTTTCTTT.